The T cell receptor beta chain under discussion was sequenced for a study of blood T cell repertoires in COVID-19. TCRdb's table, derived via immunoSEQ multiplex PCR, lists solely in-frame clones and lacks some. The repertoire consists of about 160,000 clones, with 80% occurring once and the leading ten covering 3% to 3.5%. Individuals aged about 18 to 89 years were recruited from 24 US areas. Cohort allocation depended upon clinical history that participants reported. Cohort 3 donors counted as recovered after two negative PCRs, clearance, or resolved symptoms. CDR1 and CDR2 (germline): LGHDT, YNNKEL (reference sequence). V trimming: 4 bases; J trimming: 3 bases; junction bases outside the gene matches: 5. This CDR3 contains 14 residues.

The TCR comes from an older woman who had recovered from COVID-19. The rearrangement joins TRBV3-1 (or the pseudogene TRBV3-2) to TRBJ2-7; 8 nucleotides agree with TRBD1. Sequenced input: PBMCs or T cells enriched from blood (not recorded which). DNA of the CDR3: TGTGCCAGCAGCCGAACGGGACAGGACTACGAGCAGTACTTC. Translation gives CASSRTGQDYEQYF.